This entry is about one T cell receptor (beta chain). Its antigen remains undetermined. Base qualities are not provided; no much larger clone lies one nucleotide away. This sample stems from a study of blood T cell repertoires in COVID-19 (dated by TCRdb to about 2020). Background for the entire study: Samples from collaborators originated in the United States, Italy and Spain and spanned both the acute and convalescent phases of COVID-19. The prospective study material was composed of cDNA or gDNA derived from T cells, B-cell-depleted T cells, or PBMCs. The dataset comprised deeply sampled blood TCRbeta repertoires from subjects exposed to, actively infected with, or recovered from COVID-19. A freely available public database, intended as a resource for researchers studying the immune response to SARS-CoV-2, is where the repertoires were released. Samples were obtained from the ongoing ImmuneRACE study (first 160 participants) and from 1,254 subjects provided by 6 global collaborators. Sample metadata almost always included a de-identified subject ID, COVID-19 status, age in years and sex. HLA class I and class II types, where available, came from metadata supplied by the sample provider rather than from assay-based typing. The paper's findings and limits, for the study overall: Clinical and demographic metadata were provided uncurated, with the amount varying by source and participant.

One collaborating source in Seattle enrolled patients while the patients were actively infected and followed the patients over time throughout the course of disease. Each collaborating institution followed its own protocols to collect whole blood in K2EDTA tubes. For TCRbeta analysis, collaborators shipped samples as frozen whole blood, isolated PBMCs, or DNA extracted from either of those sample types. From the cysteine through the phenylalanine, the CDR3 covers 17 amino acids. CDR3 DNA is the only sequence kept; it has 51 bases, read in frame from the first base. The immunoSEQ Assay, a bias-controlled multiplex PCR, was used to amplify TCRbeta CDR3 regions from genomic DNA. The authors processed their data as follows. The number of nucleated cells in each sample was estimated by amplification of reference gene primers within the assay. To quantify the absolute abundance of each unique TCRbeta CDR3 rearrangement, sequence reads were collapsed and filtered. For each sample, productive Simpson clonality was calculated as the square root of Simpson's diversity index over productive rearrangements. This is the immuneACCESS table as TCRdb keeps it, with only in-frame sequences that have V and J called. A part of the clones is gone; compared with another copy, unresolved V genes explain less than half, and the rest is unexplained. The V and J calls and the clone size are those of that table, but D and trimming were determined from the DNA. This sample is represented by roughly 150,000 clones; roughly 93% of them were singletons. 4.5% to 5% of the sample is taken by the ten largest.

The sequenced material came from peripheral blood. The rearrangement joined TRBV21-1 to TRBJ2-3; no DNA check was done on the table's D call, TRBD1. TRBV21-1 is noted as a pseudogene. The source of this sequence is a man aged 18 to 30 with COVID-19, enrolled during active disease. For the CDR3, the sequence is CASCHRGGPLNTDTQYF. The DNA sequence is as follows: TGTGCCAGCTGTCACAGGGGCGGCCCCCTTAACACAGATACGCAGTATTTT.